A few counts support the clone carrying this TCR beta chain. Its target is not known. All sorted populations exceeded 98% purity. The data stem from a study of beta chain features in type 1 diabetes. Study conclusions and caveats: Type 1 diabetes patients had VDJ junctions that carried fewer insertions and more deletions. Shorter TCRB CDR3s, moderately but significantly so, marked every one of the four CD4+ subsets in Type 1 diabetes patients.

The whole isolated RNA underwent reverse transcription, so sequencing captured expressed TCRB transcripts. TCRdb's table, derived via immunoSEQ multiplex PCR, lists solely in-frame clones and lacks some. The sample contains almost 350,000 clones, 9.3% of which appear only once. The CDR3 is 15 amino acids. The trim removed 1 base at V and 5 bases at J, leaving 6 bases unmatched. Germline loops: CDR1 SGHRS, CDR2 YFSETQ. The sequence derives from a man aged 25-40 years with type 1 diabetes. The chain couples TRBV5-1 to TRBJ2-4, with TRBD1 identical over 7 bases. Sequenced input: central memory CD4+ T cells from blood. The CDR3, as DNA: TGCGCCAGCAGCTTGATTGGGACAGCAGAAAACATTCAGTACTTC. Translated: CASSLIGTAENIQYF. Complete variable domain (other parts from reference TRBV5-1 and TRBJ2-4): KAGVTQTPRYLIKTRGQQVTLSCSPISGHRSVSWYQQTPGQGLQFLFEYFSETQRNKGNFPGRFSGRQFSNSRSEMNVSTLELGDSALYLCASSLIGTAENIQYFGAGTRLSVL.